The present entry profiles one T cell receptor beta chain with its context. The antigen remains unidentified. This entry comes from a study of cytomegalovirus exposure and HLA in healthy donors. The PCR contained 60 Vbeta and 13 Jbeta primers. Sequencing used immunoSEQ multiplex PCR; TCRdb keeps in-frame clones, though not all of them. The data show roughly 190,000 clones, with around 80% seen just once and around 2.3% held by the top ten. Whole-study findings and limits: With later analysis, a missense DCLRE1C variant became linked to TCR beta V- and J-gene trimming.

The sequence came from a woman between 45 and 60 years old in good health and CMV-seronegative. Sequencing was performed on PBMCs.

As DNA, the CDR3 is TGCGCCAGCAGCGTTAGCGGGAGCCTTTTTCTTATGAATGAGCAGTTCTTC. Residues: CASSVSGSLFLMNEQFF. The chain has TRBV5-1 and TRBJ2-1; the match to TRBD2 covers 9 bases. The V segment lost 4 bases and the J segment 7 bases; nucleotides outside the gene matches: 15. CDR3 length: 17 residues. Germline-derived CDR1 and CDR2 are SGHRS and YFSETQ.